This TCR beta chain was sequenced during a study of blood T cell repertoires in COVID-19. Study information: Specimens from acute and convalescent COVID-19 originated in the United States, Italy and Spain. In each case, the material was cDNA or gDNA derived from T cells, B-cell-depleted T cells, or PBMCs.

Individuals drawn from about two dozen US areas were about 18 to 100 years old. The study assigned cohorts using participant-reported clinical history. The CDR3 totals 16 residues. Germline assignment: CDR1 LNHNV and CDR2 YYDKDF (reference sequence). Trimming took 1 base from V and 2 from J, leaving 14 bases between them. Only in-frame clones appear in the TCRdb table, and some are missing; sequencing was by immunoSEQ multiplex PCR. Among some 500,000 clones, 88% were seen once, and the ten largest hold 1.5% to 2%. The rearrangement uses TRBV15 and TRBJ2-5, with D unresolved. Sample: PBMCs or T cells enriched from blood (not recorded which). The receptor was isolated from a woman in her 40s who had recovered from COVID-19. This CDR3 is CATSRGRRRLQETQYF. The CDR3 region has the DNA TGTGCCACCAGCAGAGGACGCAGAAGACTTCAAGAGACCCAGTACTTC.